This T cell receptor beta chain was obtained from a study of CDR3 diversity in severe acne (dated by TCRdb to the late 2010s). In this sample, this clonotype turned up many times. It lacks a known antigen. Per-base quality was not reported, and no clone a single base away is much larger than it. CDR1 and CDR2 are drawn from the germline V gene: KGHDR, SFDVKD. Here V drops 5 bases and J drops 4 bases, and the junction holds 9 bases not matched to any gene. Measured from the cysteine to the phenylalanine, the CDR3 is 16 residues long. Solely the CDR3 DNA is kept, with 48 bases framed from the first base. Libraries came from PCR. These reads were obtained on an Illumina HiSeq 2000. Using fastp at Q25 and MiXCR, TCRdb reprocessed the public reads and kept productive beta chains. Records with the same CDR3 protein are collapsed into one entry carrying the most frequent genes and DNA. Present in this sample are over 90,000 distinct CDR3 sequences, under 60% of which were seen just once. The top ten constitute 9.5% to 15% of the sample.

The chain was built from TRBV24-1 and TRBJ2-5, with 10 middle bases fitting TRBD2. This sequence originates from a male donor with acne. The source material was blood. CDR3 region: CATSGGPAGGRETQYF. Read as DNA, the sequence is TGTGCCACCAGTGGAGGGCCAGCGGGAGGGCGAGAGACCCAGTACTTC.